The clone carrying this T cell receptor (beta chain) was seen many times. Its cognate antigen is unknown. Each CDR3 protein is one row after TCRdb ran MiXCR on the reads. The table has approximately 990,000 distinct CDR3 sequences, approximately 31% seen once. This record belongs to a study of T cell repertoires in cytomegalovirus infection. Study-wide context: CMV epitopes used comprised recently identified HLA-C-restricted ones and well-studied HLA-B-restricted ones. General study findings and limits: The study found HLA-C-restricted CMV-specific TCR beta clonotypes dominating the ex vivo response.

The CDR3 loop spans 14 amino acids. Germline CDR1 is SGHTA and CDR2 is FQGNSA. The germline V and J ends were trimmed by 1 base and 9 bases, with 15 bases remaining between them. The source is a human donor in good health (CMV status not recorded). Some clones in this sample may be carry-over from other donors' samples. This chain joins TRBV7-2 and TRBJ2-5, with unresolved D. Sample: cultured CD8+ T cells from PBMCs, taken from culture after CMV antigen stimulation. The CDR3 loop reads CASSLEFGGKAQYF. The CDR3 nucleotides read TGTGCCAGCAGCTTAGAATTCGGCGGAAAGGCCCAGTACTTC.